These 26 T cell receptor beta chains originate from one sample sequenced in a study of blood T cell repertoires in COVID-19. This table comes from immunoSEQ multiplex PCR, and its TCRdb copy is limited to in-frame clones, with some not included. The repertoire holds approximately 97,000 clones, 90% seen once, with 1.7% in the top ten. Input material: peripheral blood. All receptors come from a man in his sixties with acute or convalescent COVID-19.

V and J are TRBV6-1 and TRBJ1-3, with unresolved D. V dropped 1 base and J dropped 3 bases, with 10 bases sitting between them. Germline V gene data show CDR1 as MNHNS and CDR2 as SASEGT. This CDR3 spans 15 amino acids. This chain's CDR3 is CASSEVALLGNTIYF. For the CDR3, the DNA is TGTGCCAGCAGTGAAGTCGCACTTCTTGGAAACACCATATATTTT.

The chain has TRBV24-1 and TRBJ2-1; D might be TRBD2 (5 bases). Germline V gene data show CDR1 as KGHDR and CDR2 as SFDVKD. There are 16 residues in the CDR3. V lost 5 bases, J lost 5 bases, and 18 bases lay in between. The CDR3: CATSGMGGGTDNEQFF. CDR3 coding DNA: TGTGCCACCAGTGGCATGGGCGGAGGAACCGACAATGAGCAGTTCTTC.

The gene calls are TRBV30 and TRBJ1-4, with 8 bases matching TRBD1. The CDR3 extends over 13 amino acids. V trimming: 5 bases; J trimming: 3 bases; junction bases outside the gene matches: 2. Germline-derived CDR1 and CDR2 are GTSNPN and SVGIG (reference sequence). CDR3 loop: CAWDRGPNEKLFF. CDR3 DNA sequence: TGTGCCTGGGACAGGGGACCTAATGAAAAACTGTTTTTT.

This clone turned up a few times. The rearrangement links TRBV18 to TRBJ2-4, with D tentatively TRBD1 (5 bases). The germline gives CDR1 KGHSH, CDR2 LQKENI. The CDR3 runs to 15 residues. V lost 3 bases and J lost 2, with 11 bases in between. CDR3 sequence: CASSPQGTPKNIQYF. DNA of the CDR3: TGTGCCAGCTCACCCCAGGGAACCCCCAAAAACATTCAGTACTTC.

The J gene is TRBJ1-3, the V gene TRBV30; D is undetermined. The CDR3 extends over 12 amino acids. Germline CDR1 and CDR2: GTSNPN and SVGIG (reference sequence). Between the trimmed V and J ends, which lost 4 bases and 1 base, there was a span of 5 bases. CDR3 DNA sequence: TGTGCCTGGATGAGTTCTGGAAACACCATATATTTT. It is translated as CAWMSSGNTIYF.

The chain joins TRBV21-1 to TRBJ1-2; whether TRBD1, the table's D call, matches the DNA was not checked. TRBV21-1 is marked as a pseudogene. The CDR3 is made up of 15 amino acids. Written as DNA, the CDR3 is TGTGCCAGCAGCCTCGTAATCAGGGGCGCGGATGGCTACACCTTC. It encodes CASSLVIRGADGYTF.

V usage is TRBV5-1 and J usage is TRBJ1-5, with 7 bases matching TRBD1. The CDR3 length is 16 residues. Germline values: CDR1 SGHRS, CDR2 YFSETQ. The V segment lost 4 bases and the J segment 0 bases; nucleotides outside the gene matches: 7. This chain's CDR3 is CASSAGQPYSNQPQHF. CDR3 sequence (DNA): TGCGCCAGCAGCGCGGGACAGCCGTATAGCAATCAGCCCCAGCATTTT.

The V call is TRBV6-5, the J call TRBJ1-5; D perhaps matches TRBD1 (5 bases). The CDR3 totals 14 residues. Germline V gene lookup returns CDR1 MNHEY and CDR2 SVGAGI. Trimming shortened V by 4 bases and J by 7 bases, and 14 bases separated the two germline ends. The CDR3 loop is CASSLSGTRQPQHF. CDR3 sequence (DNA): TGTGCCAGCAGTTTAAGTGGGACTAGGCAGCCCCAGCATTTT.

This clone was seen a single time. Different DNA sequences within this sample yield the same CDR3. This chain uses TRBV6-4 with TRBJ1-2, with D possibly matching TRBD1 (5 bases). V was clipped by 6 bases and J by 2 bases, with 10 bases between them. The CDR3 length is 13 residues. Germline V gives CDR1 MRHNA, CDR2 SNTAGT. The CDR3 region is CASSSDTNYGYTF. As DNA, the CDR3 is TGTGCCAGCAGCTCGGACACGAACTATGGCTACACCTTC.

J is TRBJ1-2 and V is TRBV19; TRBD1 aligns across 7 bases. Germline V gene sequence: CDR1 LNHDA, CDR2 SQIVND (reference sequence). CDR3 length: 18 residues. Trimming cost V 4 bases and J 4 bases; bases outside gene matches: 18. This chain's CDR3 is CASSTGNRGRISGYGYTF. The CDR3 DNA sequence: TGTGCCAGTAGTACGGGAAACAGGGGAAGAATTTCGGGCTATGGCTACACCTTC.

This chain links TRBV6-2 or TRBV6-3 with TRBJ1-5, with 8 bases fitting TRBD1. Germline values: CDR1 MNHEY, CDR2 SVGEGT. CDR3 length: 15 residues. Trimming removed 0 bases from V and 6 bases from J; junction bases left unmatched: 4. The CDR3 sequence: CASSYSGTGSQPQHF. CDR3 coding DNA: TGTGCCAGCAGTTACTCCGGGACAGGCAGTCAGCCCCAGCATTTT.

The genes are TRBV7-2 and TRBJ2-7; weak D call: TRBD2 (5 bases). The CDR3 sequence is 17 residues long. The germline gives CDR1 SGHTA, CDR2 FQGNSA. Trimming cost V 1 base and J 2 bases, with 18 bases left between them. CDR3 sequence reads: CASSLGGSGGLTYEQYF. CDR3 coding DNA: TGTGCCAGCAGCTTAGGAGGGTCTGGCGGATTAACCTACGAGCAGTACTTC.

V is TRBV5-1 and J is TRBJ2-3; 9 bases map to TRBD1. The ends lost 4 bases at V and 1 base at J; junction bases unmatched: 7. Looked up from germline, CDR1 is SGHRS and CDR2 is YFSETQ. The CDR3 contains 16 residues. The CDR3 sequence: CASSRGGQGGTDTQYF. The CDR3 DNA reads TGCGCCAGCAGCCGCGGGGGACAGGGCGGCACAGATACGCAGTATTTT.

V gene TRBV7-2 combines with J gene TRBJ2-1, with 7 bases lining up with TRBD1. Germline trimming cut 6 bases from V and 0 bases from J; bases unmatched to any gene: 5. This CDR3 comprises 15 residues. Germline V gene data show CDR1 as SGHTA and CDR2 as FQGNSA. The CDR3 nucleotides read TGTGCCAGCAGACAAGGACAGGACTCCTACAATGAGCAGTTCTTC. Translation gives CASRQGQDSYNEQFF.

The chain uses TRBV3-1 (or the pseudogene TRBV3-2) and TRBJ1-1; 10 positions agree with TRBD1. Unmatched junction bases numbered 8, after V lost 1 base and J lost 6 bases. The CDR3 runs to 16 residues. Germline V gives CDR1 LGHDT, CDR2 YNNKEL (reference sequence). CDR3 nucleotide sequence: TGTGCCAGCAGCCAAGTGCCGGGACAGGGGTTATCTGAAGCTTTCTTT. This encodes CASSQVPGQGLSEAFF.

The gene calls are TRBV2 and TRBJ1-2; no firm D call. The V end was cut by 5 bases, the J end by 4 bases, with 8 bases between. The CDR3 covers 12 residues. The germline gives CDR1 SNHLY, CDR2 FYNNEI. In DNA, the CDR3 is TGTGCCAGCAGTCGTGGACTCTATGGCTACACCTTC. This gives the protein CASSRGLYGYTF. Complete variable domain (other parts from reference TRBV2 and TRBJ1-2): EPEVTQTPSHQVTQMGQEVILRCVPISNHLYFYWYRQILGQKVEFLVSFYNNEISEKSEIFDDQFSVERPDGSNFTLKIRSTKLEDSAMYFCASSRGLYGYTFGSGTRLTVV.

The CDR3 DNA reads TGTGCCAGCAGCTCCCGAGGACAGGGGAACAATGAGCAGTTCTTC. Translation: CASSSRGQGNNEQFF. This chain uses TRBV7-2 with TRBJ2-1; TRBD1 matches 9 bases. The CDR3 loop spans 15 amino acids. CDR1 and CDR2 (germline): SGHTA, FQGNSA. V shed 4 bases and J 5 bases; nucleotides not matched to a gene: 6. The full variable domain, in which reference TRBV7-2 and TRBJ2-1 provide the parts outside the CDR3, is GAGVSQSPSNKVTEKGKDVELRCDPISGHTALYWYRQSLGQGLEFLIYFQGNSAPDKSGLPSDRFSAERTGGSVSTLTIQRTQQEDSAVYLCASSSRGQGNNEQFFGPGTRLTVL.

The chain has TRBV10-3 and TRBJ2-1; TRBD2 is a possible D gene (5 bases). The CDR3 spans 15 residues. CDR1 is ENHRY and CDR2 is SYGVKD in the germline V gene. The V end was cut by 6 bases, the J end by 3 bases, with 15 bases between. DNA of the CDR3: TGTGCCATCAGGACAAGCGACGGGGACTACAATGAGCAGTTCTTC. Its protein product is CAIRTSDGDYNEQFF.

V gene TRBV7-2 combines with J gene TRBJ1-3; 8 bases line up with TRBD1. CDR3 size: 15 residues. V gave up 5 bases and J gave up 4 bases; unmatched junction bases: 7. CDR1 is SGHTA, CDR2 FQGNSA, per germline. The CDR3 sequence: CASSPWTGQGNTIYF. The CDR3 DNA reads TGTGCCAGCAGCCCCTGGACAGGGCAAGGAAACACCATATATTTT.

The genes are TRBV19 and TRBJ1-2; 7 nucleotides match TRBD1. The V gene's germline CDR1 is LNHDA and CDR2 SQIVND (reference sequence). J lost 0 bases, V lost 4 bases, and 5 bases had no gene match. CDR3 size: 15 residues. The CDR3 loop reads CASSRQGQTNYGYTF. Written as DNA, the CDR3 is TGTGCCAGTAGTAGACAGGGCCAGACTAACTATGGCTACACCTTC.

The chain carries TRBV18 and TRBJ1-2; D is undetermined. Germline CDR1 KGHSH, CDR2 LQKENI. This CDR3 has 18 residues. V lost 3 bases and J 0 bases, leaving 20 bases between the germline ends. The CDR3 nucleotides are TGTGCCAGCTCACCGGGTTTTCATACCTCTGGAGCTAACTATGGCTACACCTTC. Translated: CASSPGFHTSGANYGYTF.

The chain has TRBV9 and TRBJ2-3; 10 nucleotides line up with TRBD2. The CDR3 has 18 residues. J gave up 2 bases and V 2 bases, and 11 bases lay outside the gene matches. CDR1 is SGDLS and CDR2 is YYNGEE in the germline V gene. DNA for the CDR3: TGTGCCAGCAGCGTCGGCGTTAGCGGGGGGCCTAACACAGATACGCAGTATTTT. This encodes CASSVGVSGGPNTDTQYF.

J is TRBJ2-5 and V is TRBV10-3, with TRBD2 matching 8 bases. This CDR3 is 16 amino acids long. Germline V CDR1 and CDR2: ENHRY, SYGVKD. With 0 bases clipped from V and 1 base from J, the junction kept 4 bases outside the gene matches. CDR3 DNA sequence: TGTGCCATCAGTGAGTCCCCTAGCGGGTCCCAAGAGACCCAGTACTTC. This encodes CAISESPSGSQETQYF.

The gene calls are TRBV6-5 and TRBJ1-1, with 7 bases that match TRBD1. This CDR3 is built from 14 residues. Germline values: CDR1 MNHEY, CDR2 SVGAGI. Trimming at V came to 3 bases and at J to 4 bases, leaving 5 bases not matched to a gene. CDR3 sequence: CASSYDRVTTEAFF. For the CDR3, the DNA is TGTGCCAGCAGTTATGACAGGGTTACCACTGAAGCTTTCTTT.

The count of this clone is one. CDR3 DNA: TGTGCCAGCAACAAACAGTCTTATAGCAATCAGCCCCAGCATTTT. Translating gives CASNKQSYSNQPQHF. The J gene is TRBJ1-5, the V gene TRBV5-6; no reliable D call. CDR1 and CDR2 (germline): SGHDT, YYEEEE. Trimming left V 6 bases short and J 0 bases short, with 13 bases between. The length of the CDR3 is 15 residues.

The CDR3 here is CASRQTVSYEQYF. CDR3 sequence (DNA): TGCGCCAGCAGACAGACAGTATCCTACGAGCAGTACTTC. This chain joins TRBV10-2 and TRBJ2-7, with D possibly TRBD1 on 5 matching bases. The CDR3 is 13 amino acids. Deletions cut 6 bases from V and 1 base from J, with 10 bases between. Germline CDR1 is WSHSY and CDR2 is SAAADI.